The 19 T cell receptor beta chains given below trace back to one sample, sequenced in a study of PD-1 blockade in mismatch repair-deficient tumors. Measured with immunoSEQ multiplex PCR; TCRdb has only the in-frame clones, and not every one. The table records around 130,000 clones, roughly 90% of them present only once. The material was peripheral blood, obtained 70 to 72 weeks after starting pembrolizumab. Source of these receptors: an adult with mismatch repair-deficient cancer.

The rearrangement uses TRBV4-3 and TRBJ2-1; TRBD2 aligns across 10 bases. Looked up from germline, CDR1 is LGHNA and CDR2 is YSLEER. The CDR3 loop spans 18 amino acids. Trimming took 0 bases from V and 7 from J; bases not matched to a gene: 12. Here the CDR3 reads CASSQDSVGLAGVNEQFF. The CDR3 region has the DNA TGCGCCAGCAGCCAAGATAGCGTTGGGCTAGCGGGAGTTAATGAGCAGTTCTTC.

This chain links TRBV7-6 with TRBJ2-7, with TRBD1 matching 7 bases. Germline-derived CDR1 and CDR2 are SGHVS and FNYEAQ. The V gene end was trimmed by 1 base and the J gene end by 4 bases; junction bases not matched to a gene: 7. The CDR3 contains 15 residues. Here the CDR3 reads CASSLEGAGGYEQYF. The CDR3 coding sequence is TGTGCCAGCAGCTTAGAAGGCGCAGGGGGTTACGAGCAGTACTTC.

This rearrangement joins TRBV5-1 to TRBJ1-4, with D possibly TRBD1 on 6 matching bases. The germline V and J ends were trimmed by 3 bases and 3 bases, with 12 bases remaining between them. Germline CDR1 is SGHRS and CDR2 is YFSETQ. This CDR3 spans 15 amino acids. CDR3 region: CASSWGRGANEKLFF. The CDR3 DNA reads as TGCGCCAGCAGCTGGGGGCGAGGGGCTAATGAAAAACTGTTTTTT.

This chain connects TRBV19 to TRBJ2-1, with 7 bases identical to TRBD1. Germline V CDR1 and CDR2: LNHDA, SQIVND (reference sequence). This CDR3 contains 16 residues. After removal of 9 bases from V and 0 bases from J, the junction contained 11 bases not matched to a gene. The CDR3 protein is CASRPGQVSSYNEQFF. CDR3 DNA sequence: TGTGCCAGCAGGCCCGGACAGGTGAGCTCCTACAATGAGCAGTTCTTC.

V gene TRBV6-6 combines with J gene TRBJ2-1; the D gene is possibly TRBD1 (6 bases). Trimming took 3 bases from V and 0 from J, leaving 12 bases between them. This CDR3 has 16 residues. Germline CDR1 and CDR2: MNHNY and SVGAGI (reference sequence). The CDR3 nucleotides read TGTGCCAGCAGTTATCCGACAGGTTACTCCTACAATGAGCAGTTCTTC. Translating gives CASSYPTGYSYNEQFF.

This chain uses TRBV27 with TRBJ2-5, with no clear D. The CDR3 is made up of 14 amino acids. Germline V CDR1 and CDR2: MNHEY, SMNVEV (reference sequence). V was shortened by 4 bases and J by 1 base, with 10 bases between the two germline ends. This CDR3 is CASSSLRAQETQYF. In nucleotides, the CDR3 is TGTGCCAGCAGTTCCCTCCGGGCCCAAGAGACCCAGTACTTC.

The gene calls are TRBV5-1 and TRBJ2-3, with 14 nucleotides matching TRBD2. The CDR3 has 17 residues. J gave up 3 bases and V 0 bases, and 3 bases lay outside the gene matches. The V gene's germline CDR1 is SGHRS and CDR2 YFSETQ. The DNA for the CDR3 is TGCGCCAGCAGCTTGGGACTAGCGGGAGGGCCGACAGATACGCAGTATTTT. Translation: CASSLGLAGGPTDTQYF. The whole variable domain, remainder taken from reference TRBV5-1 and TRBJ2-3, is KAGVTQTPRYLIKTRGQQVTLSCSPISGHRSVSWYQQTPGQGLQFLFEYFSETQRNKGNFPGRFSGRQFSNSRSEMNVSTLELGDSALYLCASSLGLAGGPTDTQYFGPGTRLTVL.

This chain joins TRBV21-1 and TRBJ1-1. TRBV21-1 is labeled a pseudogene. CDR3 length equals 14 residues. The CDR3 DNA is TGTGCCAGCATCCAAAGAGGGATGAACACTGAAGCTTTCTTT. This gives the protein CASIQRGMNTEAFF.

The V gene is TRBV6-1, the J gene TRBJ2-3; 7 bases line up with TRBD2. This CDR3 has 15 residues. Germline loops: CDR1 MNHNS, CDR2 SASEGT. J lost 3 bases, V lost 1 base, and 4 bases had no gene match. CDR3 sequence reads: CASSEVWGGTDTQYF. The CDR3 region has the DNA TGTGCCAGCAGTGAAGTGTGGGGGGGGACAGATACGCAGTATTTT.

The genes are TRBV13 and TRBJ2-2; 7 nucleotides match TRBD2. Germline V gene data show CDR1 as PRHDT and CDR2 as FYEKMQ (reference sequence). The junction had 12 bases not matched to a gene; V was cut back by 5 bases and J by 6 bases. The CDR3 is 16 residues long. CDR3 nucleotide sequence: TGTGCCAGCAGCCCGCCGGGGGGTAATAACGCCGGGGAGCTGTTTTTT. Translating it yields CASSPPGGNNAGELFF.

This sequence joins TRBV7-9 and TRBJ2-3; 7 bases are shared with TRBD2. This CDR3 has 16 amino acids. Germline V CDR1 and CDR2: SEHNR, FQNEAQ (reference sequence). Germline trimming cut 1 base from V and 1 base from J; bases unmatched to any gene: 5. Written as DNA, the CDR3 is TGTGCCAGCAGCTTAGGGGCTCGGGGGGGCACAGATACGCAGTATTTT. Residues: CASSLGARGGTDTQYF.

V gene TRBV2 combines with J gene TRBJ1-5, with 9 bases aligning to TRBD1. The V gene's germline CDR1 is SNHLY and CDR2 FYNNEI. The CDR3 length is 15 residues. After removal of 7 bases from V and 3 bases from J, the junction contained 7 bases not matched to a gene. CDR3 sequence (DNA): TGTGCCAGCACCTTGACAGGGGGAGTCAATCAGCCCCAGCATTTT. As protein: CASTLTGGVNQPQHF.

This clone came up a few times. This rearrangement joins TRBV4-1 to TRBJ1-1; D is undetermined. The CDR3 runs to 13 residues. Trimming removed 4 bases at V and 1 base at J, with 7 bases between. The germline gives CDR1 MGHRA, CDR2 YSYEKL. The CDR3, as DNA: TGCGCCAGCAGCCGATTCAGGAACACTGAAGCTTTCTTT. This translates into CASSRFRNTEAFF.

V and J are TRBV7-9 and TRBJ2-7; 7 nucleotides agree with TRBD2. The junction had 18 bases not matched to a gene; V was cut back by 5 bases and J by 5 bases. The CDR3 contains 17 residues. The germline CDR1 and CDR2 sequences are SEHNR and FQNEAQ (reference sequence). For the CDR3, the DNA is TGTGCCAGCAGCCACCGGGCGGGAGTGGGTTGGGGGGACGAGCAGTACTTC. It translates to CASSHRAGVGWGDEQYF.

This rearrangement joins TRBV9 to TRBJ1-1; D may be TRBD1 (6 bases). Germline V gives CDR1 SGDLS, CDR2 YYNGEE. Trimming took off 5 bases at V and 0 bases at J, with 14 bases between the two ends. The CDR3 spans 15 residues. CDR3 in amino acids: CASRQGGSMNTEAFF. CDR3 in DNA: TGTGCCAGCAGACAGGGAGGATCCATGAACACTGAAGCTTTCTTT.

The CDR3 spells CASSFSSGETYEQYF. The CDR3 DNA is TGTGCCAGCAGCTTTTCGTCAGGGGAGACCTACGAGCAGTACTTC. The chain links TRBV7-8 to TRBJ2-7; D is perhaps TRBD1 (6 bases). This CDR3 is built from 15 residues. Germline CDR1 and CDR2: SGHVS and FQNEAQ. V lost 3 bases, J lost 2 bases, and 14 bases lay in between.

This sequence joins TRBV27 and TRBJ2-1; TRBD2 matches 9 bases. V was clipped by 5 bases and J by 2 bases; unmatched bases: 4. CDR1 is MNHEY and CDR2 is SMNVEV in the germline V gene (reference sequence). The length of the CDR3 is 15 residues. The CDR3 region is CASSTRLAAYNEQFF. The DNA for the CDR3 is TGTGCCAGCAGTACCCGACTAGCGGCCTACAATGAGCAGTTCTTC.

The genes are TRBV28 and TRBJ2-7, with D maybe TRBD2 (5 bases). Germline assignment: CDR1 MDHEN and CDR2 SYDVKM. V was shortened by 3 bases and J by 5 bases, with 11 bases between the two germline ends. The length of the CDR3 is 13 residues. CDR3 nucleotides: TGTGCCAGCAGTTTCCCGGCAGCGGACGAGCAGTACTTC. This codes for CASSFPAADEQYF.

Only one count was recorded for this clone. V gene TRBV12-5 combines with J gene TRBJ1-1; D perhaps matches TRBD1 (6 bases). V was cut by 4 bases and J by 2 bases, with 14 bases left in between. CDR1 LGHNT and CDR2 FRNRAP come from the germline V gene. This CDR3 region has 15 residues. The CDR3 region is CASGYPTGPNTEAFF. DNA of the CDR3: TGTGCTAGTGGTTACCCCACAGGGCCCAACACTGAAGCTTTCTTT.